Below, 23 T cell receptor beta chains from the same sample are listed, as sequenced in a study of early T cells in non-severe SARS-CoV-2 infection. One entry per CDR3 protein results from TCRdb running MiXCR on the 5' RACE reads. The data show approximately 69,000 distinct CDR3 sequences, with about an eighth seen just once and approximately 2.6% held by the top ten. The sequenced sample was whole blood, obtained at baseline. The receptors derive from an adult who was a healthcare worker with PCR-confirmed SARS-CoV-2 infection or an uninfected control (not recorded which).

CDR3 coding DNA: TGTGCCAGTATGGACAGTGATACCTACGAGCAGTACTTC. Translating it yields CASMDSDTYEQYF. The chain combines TRBV6-6 with TRBJ2-7, with D perhaps TRBD1 (6 bases). Germline CDR1 and CDR2: MNHNY and SVGAGI (reference sequence). CDR3 length equals 13 residues. Trimming took off 9 bases at V and 2 bases at J, with 14 bases between the two ends.

V usage is TRBV7-9 and J usage is TRBJ1-1; tentative D call: TRBD1 (6 bases). Trimming removed 5 bases at V and 3 bases at J, with 16 bases between. In germline, CDR1 is SEHNR, CDR2 FQNEAQ (reference sequence). CDR3 length: 15 amino acids. CDR3 DNA: TGTGCCAGCAGCCCACGGACAGTCGGAGACACTGAAGCTTTCTTT. Protein product: CASSPRTVGDTEAFF.

V gene TRBV20-1 combines with J gene TRBJ2-3; 11 bases fit TRBD2. CDR3 length: 17 amino acids. The junction had 8 bases not matched to a gene; V was cut back by 3 bases and J by 0 bases. Germline V lookup: CDR1 DFQATT, CDR2 SNEGSKA (reference sequence). CDR3 nucleotides: TGCAGTGCTAGTGGTCTAGCGGGGGGCCTAAGCACAGATACGCAGTATTTT. It is translated as CSASGLAGGLSTDTQYF.

This chain links TRBV29-1 with TRBJ1-1; D is possibly TRBD1 (5 bases). This CDR3 has 14 amino acids. Trimming pared 0 bases from V and 10 bases from J, leaving 18 bases between. CDR1 and CDR2 (germline): SQVTM, ANQGSEA. CDR3 protein: CSVEDSRTRGGAFF. CDR3 nucleotide sequence: TGCAGCGTTGAAGACTCAAGGACGCGCGGGGGAGCTTTCTTT.

This clonotype has a count of ten or more. This rearrangement joins TRBV28 to TRBJ1-6; the match to TRBD1 covers 7 bases. This CDR3 spans 14 amino acids. Per germline, CDR1 MDHEN and CDR2 SYDVKM. With V trimmed by 6 bases and J by 6 bases, 5 bases remained unmatched. The CDR3 DNA reads as TGTGCCAGCAGACGACAGGGCCCTAATTCACCCCTCCACTTT. Protein: CASRRQGPNSPLHF. The full variable domain, its missing parts supplied by reference TRBV28 and TRBJ1-6, is DVKVTQSSRYLVKRTGEKVFLECVQDMDHENMFWYRQDPGLGLRLIYFSYDVKMKEKGDIPEGYSVSREKKERFSLILESASTNQTSMYLCASRRQGPNSPLHFGNGTRLTVT.

The rearrangement links TRBV24-1 to TRBJ2-1; 9 bases fit TRBD1. Losses at the gene ends were 4 bases for V and 3 bases for J; bases not matched to a gene: 0. CDR3 length equals 14 residues. Per germline, CDR1 KGHDR and CDR2 SFDVKD. The CDR3 bases are TGTGCCACCAGTGAGACAGGGGGCTACAATGAGCAGTTCTTC. Its translation is CATSETGGYNEQFF.

V gene TRBV18 combines with J gene TRBJ1-1, with 8 bases matching TRBD1. V lost 3 bases to trimming and J lost 4 bases; unmatched junction nucleotides: 4. This CDR3 region has 14 residues. CDR1 KGHSH and CDR2 LQKENI come from the germline V gene. Written as DNA, the CDR3 is TGTGCCAGCTCACCTAGACAGGGGAGCACTGAAGCTTTCTTT. Its translation: CASSPRQGSTEAFF.

This clonotype appeared a few times. The chain combines TRBV6-6 with TRBJ2-7, with D perhaps TRBD1 or TRBD2 (6 bases each). The CDR3 spans 14 residues. Per the germline V gene, CDR1 is MNHNY and CDR2 is SVGAGI (reference sequence). V was pared by 8 bases and J by 2 bases, with 16 bases between. The CDR3 DNA is TGTGCCAGCCGGGGGCCCAAACGGCCCTACGAGCAGTACTTC. It encodes CASRGPKRPYEQYF.

This clonotype was recorded at least ten times. The chain has TRBV28 and TRBJ2-7; the D is unclear. V lost 6 bases and J lost 0, with 12 bases in between. Germline V gene data show CDR1 as MDHEN and CDR2 as SYDVKM. The CDR3 spans 14 residues. Here the CDR3 reads CASRYTESSYEQYF. In DNA form, the CDR3 reads TGTGCCAGCAGATACACGGAGTCCTCCTACGAGCAGTACTTC.

The V gene is TRBV5-1, the J gene TRBJ2-5; weak D call: TRBD2 (5 bases). Looked up from germline, CDR1 is SGHRS and CDR2 is YFSETQ. V shed 6 bases and J shed 5 bases, with 17 bases lying between them. The CDR3 is made up of 14 amino acids. The CDR3 DNA is TGCGCCAGCACCCACCGGACTGTCGGGGAGACCCAGTACTTC. It specifies CASTHRTVGETQYF. Drawing the rest from reference TRBV5-1 and TRBJ2-5, the complete variable domain is KAGVTQTPRYLIKTRGQQVTLSCSPISGHRSVSWYQQTPGQGLQFLFEYFSETQRNKGNFPGRFSGRQFSNSRSEMNVSTLELGDSALYLCASTHRTVGETQYFGPGTRLLVL.

This clonotype has only a few counts. CDR3 in DNA: TGTGCCAGCAGCCCACAGGGAAACACCATATATTTT. Its translation is CASSPQGNTIYF. The chain has TRBV7-9 and TRBJ1-3; D is uncertain. Looked up from germline, CDR1 is SEHNR and CDR2 is FQNEAQ (reference sequence). V lost 5 bases to trimming and J lost 4 bases, with 6 bases between them. The CDR3 is 12 residues long.

The rearrangement uses TRBV28 and TRBJ2-1; a possible D gene is TRBD2 (6 bases). Between the trimmed V and J ends, which lost 0 bases and 0 bases, there was a span of 18 bases. The CDR3 contains 19 residues. Germline lookup yields CDR1 MDHEN and CDR2 SYDVKM. CDR3 DNA sequence: TGTGCCAGCAGTTTATGGGGAAGCGGGCGGGGCCTCTCCTACAATGAGCAGTTCTTC. Amino acids: CASSLWGSGRGLSYNEQFF.

In DNA form, the CDR3 reads TGCAGTGCTAGACCCTTGGCAGGGGGCATAGGCTACACCTTC. It encodes CSARPLAGGIGYTF. The gene calls are TRBV20-1 and TRBJ1-2; TRBD1 agrees at 8 bases. The germline gives CDR1 DFQATT, CDR2 SNEGSKA (reference sequence). The length of the CDR3 is 14 residues. V shed 2 bases and J 8 bases; nucleotides not matched to a gene: 10.

The V and J genes are TRBV5-4 and TRBJ2-2; no firm D call. The CDR3 has 15 amino acids. The ends were cut back, 3 bases at V and 0 bases at J, with 9 bases in the middle. The germline V gene encodes CDR1 SGHNT and CDR2 YYREEE (reference sequence). This chain's CDR3 is CASSSAGTNTGELFF. CDR3 DNA sequence: TGTGCCAGCAGCTCCGCTGGGACGAACACCGGGGAGCTGTTTTTT.

There are a few counts of this clonotype. The chain links TRBV7-9 to TRBJ1-6; TRBD1 aligns across 8 bases. The length of the CDR3 is 15 residues. Germline CDR1 SEHNR, CDR2 FQNEAQ (reference sequence). Germline trimming cut 5 bases from V and 8 bases from J; bases unmatched to any gene: 8. CDR3 region: CASSTGQGGDSPLHF. Written as DNA, the CDR3 is TGTGCCAGCAGCACTGGACAGGGTGGGGATTCACCCCTCCACTTT. The full variable domain, completed using reference TRBV7-9 and TRBJ1-6, is DTGVSQNPRHKITKRGQNVTFRCDPISEHNRLYWYRQTLGQGPEFLTYFQNEAQLEKSRLLSDRFSAERPKGSFSTLEIQRTEQGDSAMYLCASSTGQGGDSPLHFGNGTRLTVT.

The chain joins TRBV9 to TRBJ2-7, with 8 bases that match TRBD2. J lost 8 bases, V lost 4 bases, and 14 bases had no gene match. The germline V gene encodes CDR1 SGDLS and CDR2 YYNGEE. The CDR3 is 15 amino acids. CDR3: CASSPYSGGAFQQYF. CDR3 nucleotide sequence: TGTGCCAGCAGCCCTTATTCCGGGGGGGCCTTCCAGCAGTACTTC.

This chain connects TRBV6-5 to TRBJ2-7, with TRBD2 matching 13 bases. The CDR3 has 17 amino acids. V lost 6 bases and J lost 0; bases outside the gene matches: 8. Germline CDR1 reads MNHEY; CDR2 reads SVGAGI. As DNA, the CDR3 is TGTGCCAGCAGGCCCGGGACTAGCGGGGCGAGCTCCTACGAGCAGTACTTC. This codes for CASRPGTSGASSYEQYF.

V gene TRBV12-3 or TRBV12-4 combines with J gene TRBJ1-4, with 10 bases matching TRBD1. The CDR3 is 15 residues long. Trimming took 8 bases from V and 7 from J; bases not matched to a gene: 10. CDR3 loop: CASRPKGTGVEKLFF. For the CDR3, the DNA is TGTGCCAGCCGACCGAAGGGGACAGGGGTTGAAAAACTGTTTTTT.

V is TRBV28 and J is TRBJ1-6; a possible D gene is TRBD1 (6 bases). The ends were cut back, 4 bases at V and 6 bases at J, with 13 bases in the middle. The CDR3 has 15 amino acids. In germline, CDR1 is MDHEN, CDR2 SYDVKM. CDR3 DNA: TGTGCCAGCAGTTCCTCGACAGGTGGTAATTCACCCCTCCACTTT. Translating gives CASSSSTGGNSPLHF.

This clonotype occurred a few times. CDR3 in amino acids: CASSLTGGLDGYTF. The CDR3, as DNA: TGTGCCAGCTCACTAACAGGGGGCCTTGATGGCTACACCTTC. The chain uses TRBV18 and TRBJ1-2; 9 bases agree with TRBD1. CDR1 is KGHSH, CDR2 LQKENI, per germline. The CDR3 runs to 14 residues. V dropped 4 bases and J dropped 6; count of bases not matched to a gene: 6.

The chain links TRBV28 to TRBJ2-3; 9 bases map to TRBD1. This CDR3 spans 15 amino acids. Per germline, CDR1 MDHEN and CDR2 SYDVKM. J gave up 3 bases and V 2 bases, and 3 bases lay outside the gene matches. The DNA of the CDR3 is TGTGCCAGCAGTTTAGGGGGACAGGGTACAGATACGCAGTATTTT. It codes for CASSLGGQGTDTQYF. The entire variable domain, with the rest obtained from reference TRBV28 and TRBJ2-3, is as follows: DVKVTQSSRYLVKRTGEKVFLECVQDMDHENMFWYRQDPGLGLRLIYFSYDVKMKEKGDIPEGYSVSREKKERFSLILESASTNQTSMYLCASSLGGQGTDTQYFGPGTRLTVL.

This clonotype has a handful of counts. The CDR3 region is CASSSTPPGTGGNEQFF. The CDR3, as DNA: TGTGCCAGCAGTTCTACTCCTCCCGGGACAGGGGGGAATGAGCAGTTCTTC. The chain carries TRBV7-2 and TRBJ2-1, with 11 bases aligning to TRBD1. The CDR3 loop spans 17 amino acids. J was trimmed by 7 bases and V by 6 bases; bases with no gene match: 14. Germline values: CDR1 SGHTA, CDR2 FQGNSA.

V gene TRBV5-1 combines with J gene TRBJ2-7; TRBD1 is a possible D gene (5 bases). Per the germline V gene, CDR1 is SGHRS and CDR2 is YFSETQ. V shed 1 base and J shed 2 bases, with 10 bases lying between them. This CDR3 spans 14 amino acids. The CDR3 spells CASSLKEGAYEQYF. CDR3 bases: TGCGCCAGCAGCTTGAAGGAAGGGGCCTACGAGCAGTACTTC.